The 18 T cell receptor beta chains presented below share a single source sample, sequenced in a study of T cell responses to AZD1222 COVID-19 vaccine. TCRdb's table, derived via immunoSEQ multiplex PCR, lists solely in-frame clones and lacks some. In the table there are around 120,000 clones, about 89% of which are singletons. This specimen was peripheral blood, taken on day 0 of AZD1222 vaccination. All receptors derive from an adult in good health.

The genes are TRBV5-4 and TRBJ1-6; D may be TRBD1 (6 bases). Looked up from germline, CDR1 is SGHNT and CDR2 is YYREEE (reference sequence). This CDR3 has 16 amino acids. Trimming shortened V by 1 base and J by 7 bases, and 15 bases separated the two germline ends. Here the CDR3 reads CASSLWAGAPNSPLHF. The DNA for the CDR3 is TGTGCCAGCAGCTTGTGGGCAGGGGCCCCGAATTCACCCCTCCACTTT.

The chain employs TRBV7-9 and TRBJ1-2; 7 nucleotides align to TRBD1. Germline CDR1 SEHNR, CDR2 FQNEAQ (reference sequence). This CDR3 is 13 amino acids long. J gave up 4 bases and V 5 bases, and 4 bases lay outside the gene matches. The CDR3 sequence is CASSLTGIYGYTF. The CDR3 DNA is TGTGCCAGCAGCCTGACAGGGATCTATGGCTACACCTTC.

The chain employs TRBV14 and TRBJ2-3, with 15 nucleotides matching TRBD2. Germline lookup yields CDR1 SGHDN and CDR2 FVKESK. This CDR3 contains 19 residues. Trimming took 0 bases from V and 0 from J; bases not matched to a gene: 4. This CDR3 is CASSQDGTSGGTSTDTQYF. The CDR3 DNA sequence: TGTGCCAGCAGCCAAGACGGGACTAGCGGGGGGACTAGCACAGATACGCAGTATTTT.

This clone is a singleton in its sample. CDR3 in amino acids: CASSLVGHEQYF. CDR3 coding DNA: TGTGCCAGCAGCTTAGTAGGGCACGAGCAGTACTTC. This chain uses TRBV7-2 with TRBJ2-7; D is unclear. This CDR3 is built from 12 residues. Germline V CDR1 and CDR2: SGHTA, FQGNSA. The V and J ends lost 1 base and 5 bases respectively, with 6 bases between them.

As concerns this clone: This sample includes further DNA sequences coding for the same CDR3. The chain joins TRBV7-9 to TRBJ1-5; D not certain. V lost 0 bases to trimming and J lost 3 bases, with 6 bases between them. The CDR3 contains 14 residues. CDR1 is SEHNR and CDR2 is FQNEAQ in the germline V gene (reference sequence). This CDR3 reads CASSLAGLNQPQHF. CDR3 coding DNA: TGTGCCAGCAGCTTAGCGGGCCTCAATCAGCCCCAGCATTTT.

J is TRBJ2-7 and V is TRBV4-3; TRBD2 matches 8 bases. The V gene end was trimmed by 0 bases and the J gene end by 3 bases; junction bases not matched to a gene: 4. The CDR3 consists of 15 residues. Germline V gene sequence: CDR1 LGHNA, CDR2 YSLEER. The CDR3 bases are TGCGCCAGCAGCCAAGACTCCGGGAGGGACTACGAGCAGTACTTC. As protein: CASSQDSGRDYEQYF.

The CDR3 loop reads CASSLTGQAYEQYF. Written as DNA, the CDR3 is TGTGCCAGCAGCTTAACAGGACAAGCCTACGAGCAGTACTTC. The rearrangement uses TRBV7-3 and TRBJ2-7; possibly TRBD1 for D (5 bases). This CDR3 has 14 residues. The V gene lost 0 bases and the J gene lost 2 bases, with 8 bases spanning the gap. Germline V gene lookup returns CDR1 SGHTA and CDR2 FQGTGA.

The chain recombines TRBV11-1 with TRBJ1-2; 11 positions agree with TRBD1. V was pared by 0 bases and J by 6 bases, with 12 bases of the junction left unmatched. CDR1 and CDR2 (germline): SGHAT, FQDESV (reference sequence). The CDR3 sequence is 18 residues long. The CDR3 coding sequence is TGTGCCAGCAGCTTAGCGCGTCTGGGACAGGGGGTATCACATGGCTACACCTTC. It translates to CASSLARLGQGVSHGYTF.

J is TRBJ1-2 and V is TRBV4-3, with D unclear. With 0 bases removed from V and 5 bases from J, the gap between germline ends came to 10 bases. CDR3 length: 14 residues. Germline V gene data show CDR1 as LGHNA and CDR2 as YSLEER. The DNA for the CDR3 is TGCGCCAGCAGCCAAGAGACGCGCCATTATGGCTACACCTTC. Protein sequence: CASSQETRHYGYTF.

The chain joins TRBV27 to TRBJ2-7; TRBD1 aligns across 12 bases. The length of the CDR3 is 14 residues. Per the germline V gene, CDR1 is MNHEY and CDR2 is SMNVEV (reference sequence). J lost 7 bases, V lost 6 bases, and 7 bases had no gene match. This chain's CDR3 is CASRRGQGAWEQYF. The CDR3 DNA reads as TGTGCCAGCAGGAGGGGACAGGGGGCGTGGGAGCAGTACTTC.

The chain has TRBV28 and TRBJ1-5; 8 bases line up with TRBD1. Germline V gene lookup returns CDR1 MDHEN and CDR2 SYDVKM. The CDR3 contains 17 residues. Trimming at V came to 3 bases and at J to 3 bases, leaving 10 bases not matched to a gene. CDR3 nucleotide sequence: TGTGCCAGCAGTTTGCGGCAGGGGGCCCCGACCAATCAGCCCCAGCATTTT. Translating gives CASSLRQGAPTNQPQHF.

This chain uses TRBV9 with TRBJ1-5; D ambiguous. This CDR3 comprises 14 residues. Germline values: CDR1 SGDLS, CDR2 YYNGEE. V was cut by 4 bases and J by 5 bases, with 13 bases left in between. The CDR3 region has the DNA TGTGCCAGCAGCCCCCACCGACTGGATCAGCCCCAGCATTTT. This translates into CASSPHRLDQPQHF.

The J gene is TRBJ2-7, the V gene TRBV27; D gene uncertain. The germline V gene encodes CDR1 MNHEY and CDR2 SMNVEV (reference sequence). Trimming removed 4 bases at V and 0 bases at J, with 19 bases between. The CDR3 runs to 17 residues. The CDR3 DNA is TGTGCCAGCAGTTCCGATTTAGGACGTTCAAGCTCCTACGAGCAGTACTTC. Translation: CASSSDLGRSSSYEQYF.

This chain connects TRBV12-5 to TRBJ1-3; D gene uncertain. This CDR3 is 17 amino acids long. Germline V gene sequence: CDR1 LGHNT, CDR2 FRNRAP. V was pared by 2 bases and J by 0 bases, with 14 bases between. CDR3 bases: TGTGCTAGTGGTTTGTTCGGGCAGGCCTTCTCTGGAAACACCATATATTTT. Encoded protein: CASGLFGQAFSGNTIYF. The full variable domain, completed using reference TRBV12-5 and TRBJ1-3, is DARVTQTPRHKVTEMGQEVTMRCQPILGHNTVFWYRQTMMQGLELLAYFRNRAPLDDSGMPKDRFSAEMPDATLATLKIQPSEPRDSAVYFCASGLFGQAFSGNTIYFGEGSWLTVV.

The V gene is TRBV25-1, the J gene TRBJ2-1; 10 bases are a match to TRBD1. The junction had 10 bases not matched to a gene; V was cut back by 11 bases and J by 6 bases. Germline assignment: CDR1 MGHDK and CDR2 SYGVNS. This CDR3 region has 14 residues. The CDR3, as DNA: TGTGCCGCCAACCCGGGACAGGGGTCCAATGAGCAGTTCTTC. This codes for CAANPGQGSNEQFF.

The rearrangement links TRBV27 to TRBJ2-1; no clear D. There are 13 residues in the CDR3. V lost 7 bases to trimming and J lost 3 bases, with 10 bases between them. Germline V CDR1 and CDR2: MNHEY, SMNVEV (reference sequence). The CDR3 DNA follows: TGTGCCAGCACAAATCGACTCTACAATGAGCAGTTCTTC. It codes for CASTNRLYNEQFF.

This chain joins TRBV7-8 and TRBJ1-2; the D is unclear. From germline, CDR1 is SGHVS and CDR2 FQNEAQ. The CDR3 has 13 residues. Deletions cut 5 bases from V and 1 base from J, with 8 bases between. CDR3 loop: CASSLPDNYGYTF. CDR3 sequence (DNA): TGTGCCAGCAGCCTACCCGATAACTATGGCTACACCTTC.

The J gene is TRBJ1-2, the V gene TRBV3-1 (or the pseudogene TRBV3-2); 7 nucleotides align to TRBD1. J was trimmed by 4 bases and V by 5 bases; bases with no gene match: 7. The CDR3 length is 14 residues. Germline V gene sequence: CDR1 LGHDT, CDR2 YNNKEL (reference sequence). This CDR3 reads CASSTRQGGYGYTF. In DNA, the CDR3 is TGTGCCAGCAGCACCCGACAGGGTGGCTATGGCTACACCTTC.